Following are 21 T cell receptor beta chains from one sample sequenced in a study of T-cell memory formation after mild COVID-19. From the 5' RACE reads, TCRdb called clonotypes with MiXCR, one entry per CDR3 protein. The profile covers around 190,000 distinct CDR3 sequences, with about 18% appearing a single time and 3.9% taken by the ten largest. The sample taken for sequencing was PBMCs or a T cell subset sorted from them (not recorded which). These receptors all stem from a young man who had mild COVID-19 (a few samples of this study predate the infection). Cell type and time point are not known.

This clonotype appeared a few times. The chain joins TRBV5-6 to TRBJ2-5; the D gene could be TRBD1 or TRBD2 (5 bases each). V dropped 0 bases and J dropped 5 bases, with 11 bases sitting between them. This CDR3 region has 14 residues. Germline-derived CDR1 and CDR2 are SGHDT and YYEEEE. The CDR3 spells CASSLAGPVETQYF. The CDR3 DNA reads TGTGCCAGCAGCTTGGCGGGGCCTGTGGAGACCCAGTACTTC. Full variable domain (rest looked up from reference TRBV5-6 and TRBJ2-5): DAGVTQSPTHLIKTRGQQVTLRCSPKSGHDTVSWYQQALGQGPQFIFQYYEEEERQRGNFPDRFSGHQFPNYSSELNVNALLLGDSALYLCASSLAGPVETQYFGPGTRLLVL.

This clonotype was detected only a few times. This chain uses TRBV6-2 or TRBV6-3 with TRBJ2-3; D remains ambiguous. V gave up 3 bases and J gave up 2 bases, with 21 bases separating them. The CDR3 runs 18 residues. CDR1 is MNHEY and CDR2 is SVGEGT in the germline V gene. The CDR3 here is CASSYGLTLGPNTDTQYF. CDR3 sequence (DNA): TGTGCCAGCAGTTATGGCCTAACCCTCGGACCCAACACAGATACGCAGTATTTT.

This clonotype was observed a few times. The rearrangement joins TRBV5-1 to TRBJ2-1, with 9 bases that match TRBD2. V lost 0 bases and J lost 7; bases outside the gene matches: 8. The germline V gene has CDR1 SGHRS and CDR2 YFSETQ. This CDR3 is built from 16 residues. The CDR3 nucleotides are TGCGCCAGCAGCTTGGTGGCGGGAGGGCTGAGGAATGAGCAGTTCTTC. It encodes CASSLVAGGLRNEQFF.

This clonotype came up a few times. The rearrangement joins TRBV7-9 to TRBJ2-5, with D perhaps matching TRBD1 (5 bases). Germline-derived CDR1 and CDR2 are SEHNR and FQNEAQ (reference sequence). The CDR3 is 14 residues long. Trimming took off 5 bases at V and 5 bases at J, with 15 bases between the two ends. CDR3 DNA sequence: TGTGCCAGCAGCCACGTACAGGATCCGGAGACCCAGTACTTC. This gives the protein CASSHVQDPETQYF.

V is TRBV5-4 and J is TRBJ2-5, with 7 nucleotides matching TRBD2. This CDR3 region has 16 residues. CDR1 is SGHNT and CDR2 is YYREEE in the germline V gene (reference sequence). Unmatched junction bases numbered 6, after V lost 1 base and J lost 0 bases. CDR3 sequence: CASSLLGLADQETQYF. The CDR3 DNA follows: TGTGCCAGCAGCTTGCTAGGCCTAGCGGACCAAGAGACCCAGTACTTC.

V and J are TRBV5-1 and TRBJ1-1; the D is unclear. The CDR3 runs to 15 residues. Germline V CDR1 and CDR2: SGHRS, YFSETQ. Trimming removed 4 bases from V and 4 bases from J, with 17 bases in between. Here the CDR3 reads CASSGLAGGSTEAFF. The CDR3 nucleotides are TGCGCCAGCAGCGGCCTCGCGGGCGGCAGCACTGAAGCTTTCTTT.

This clonotype was detected a few times. V is TRBV4-1 and J is TRBJ2-3; D may be TRBD1 (5 bases). V was trimmed by 4 bases and J by 1 base, leaving 15 bases between them. Germline assignment: CDR1 MGHRA and CDR2 YSYEKL. The CDR3 extends over 16 amino acids. The CDR3 spells CASSLQVFDRTDTQYF. The DNA for the CDR3 is TGCGCCAGCAGCCTACAGGTATTCGACCGCACAGATACGCAGTATTTT.

The rearrangement uses TRBV7-2 and TRBJ2-5, with TRBD2 matching 11 bases. The length of the CDR3 is 16 residues. J gave up 3 bases and V 5 bases, and 8 bases lay outside the gene matches. Germline CDR1 is SGHTA and CDR2 is FQGNSA. The DNA for the CDR3 is TGTGCCAGCAGCATTAGCGGGGGGGCTCTGAAAGAGACCCAGTACTTC. Its protein product is CASSISGGALKETQYF.

The chain links TRBV12-3 or TRBV12-4 to TRBJ1-2, with 11 bases that match TRBD1. Trimming removed 5 bases from V and 7 bases from J; junction bases left unmatched: 6. The CDR3 runs to 14 residues. The CDR3 DNA follows: TGTGCCAGCAGTCGGGACAGGGGGAAGGGTGGCTACACCTTC. It translates to CASSRDRGKGGYTF.

This clonotype was found a few times. The DNA of the CDR3 is TGTGCCAGCAGTACCCACTCTGACGGGGAGCTGTTTTTT. Its translation: CASSTHSDGELFF. The V gene is TRBV6-5, the J gene TRBJ2-2, with D uncertain. Looked up from germline, CDR1 is MNHEY and CDR2 is SVGAGI. Trimming left V 5 bases short and J 7 bases short, with 11 bases between. CDR3 length equals 13 residues.

The sample holds a few counts of this clonotype. The J gene is TRBJ2-7, the V gene TRBV30, with D possibly being TRBD1 or TRBD2 (6 bases each). V gave up 0 bases and J gave up 2 bases, with 8 bases separating them. Germline V gene lookup returns CDR1 GTSNPN and CDR2 SVGIG (reference sequence). CDR3 length equals 13 residues. DNA of the CDR3: TGTGCCTGGAGTGTAGGGGGGACCTACGAGCAGTACTTC. It yields the protein CAWSVGGTYEQYF.

Ten or more counts support this clonotype. This chain connects TRBV15 to TRBJ2-7; 10 bases are shared with TRBD1. The CDR3 contains 15 residues. V lost 0 bases and J lost 3; bases outside the gene matches: 2. The germline V gene has CDR1 LNHNV and CDR2 YYDKDF (reference sequence). DNA for the CDR3: TGTGCCACCAGCAGAGAGACAGGGGGCCTCTACGAGCAGTACGTC. Amino acid sequence: CATSRETGGLYEQYV.

This clonotype was observed a few times. This chain joins TRBV6-5 and TRBJ2-3; 10 bases line up with TRBD2. In germline, CDR1 is MNHEY, CDR2 SVGAGI. The CDR3 runs to 15 residues. With V trimmed by 7 bases and J by 2 bases, 6 bases remained unmatched. The CDR3 loop reads CASTRAGGFTDTQYF. In DNA, the CDR3 is TGTGCCAGCACCCGAGCGGGGGGGTTCACAGATACGCAGTATTTT.

This chain joins TRBV4-3 and TRBJ1-6; D remains ambiguous. The CDR3 is 16 residues long. Looked up from germline, CDR1 is LGHNA and CDR2 is YSLEER. V was clipped by 3 bases and J by 5 bases, with 14 bases between them. CDR3 loop: CASSHLVGSDNSPLHF. CDR3 sequence (DNA): TGCGCCAGCAGCCACCTGGTAGGGTCGGATAATTCACCCCTCCACTTT.

The table lists this clonotype with many counts. V is TRBV7-9 and J is TRBJ2-1; maybe TRBD1 (7 bases). The CDR3 runs to 19 residues. Trimming took 2 bases from V and 1 from J, leaving 21 bases between them. Germline lookup yields CDR1 SEHNR and CDR2 FQNEAQ (reference sequence). CDR3 loop: CASSLTRFSGGNSYNEQFF. The CDR3 DNA is TGTGCCAGCAGCTTAACTCGGTTTTCAGGGGGGAATTCCTACAATGAGCAGTTCTTC.

This clonotype was counted a few times. V usage is TRBV29-1 and J usage is TRBJ1-2, with D unclear. This CDR3 has 14 residues. V gave up 7 bases and J gave up 0 bases, with 15 bases separating them. The germline V gene has CDR1 SQVTM and CDR2 ANQGSEA. The CDR3 reads CSAKGRISNYGYTF. For the CDR3, the DNA is TGCAGCGCAAAAGGCCGGATATCTAACTATGGCTACACCTTC.

This chain connects TRBV14 to TRBJ2-5; 11 bases are a match to TRBD2. After removal of 1 base from V and 4 bases from J, the junction contained 17 bases not matched to a gene. The length of the CDR3 is 20 residues. Germline V gives CDR1 SGHDN, CDR2 FVKESK. CDR3 sequence: CASSQGDPWSSGGLGETQYF. The CDR3 nucleotides are TGTGCCAGCAGCCAAGGGGATCCCTGGTCTAGCGGGGGGCTGGGAGAGACCCAGTACTTC.

Note on this clonotype: The junction shows a germline mismatch at one end, possibly a read error. The chain joins TRBV12-3 or TRBV12-4 to TRBJ1-1; TRBD1 aligns across 7 bases. The CDR3 has 15 residues. CDR3 sequence: CASNRQGLGNTEALF. In nucleotides, the CDR3 is TGTGCCAGCAACCGACAGGGCTTAGGGAACACTGAAGCTTTATTT.

This clonotype was counted a few times. The V gene is TRBV5-1, the J gene TRBJ2-7; TRBD2 matches 7 bases. CDR3 length equals 14 residues. Germline CDR1 reads SGHRS; CDR2 reads YFSETQ. The V gene end was trimmed by 4 bases and the J gene end by 2 bases; junction bases not matched to a gene: 6. The chain's CDR3 is CASSARGGPYEQYF. CDR3 DNA: TGCGCCAGCAGCGCCCGCGGGGGACCCTACGAGCAGTACTTC.

This chain connects TRBV12-3 or TRBV12-4 to TRBJ1-2, with D possibly being TRBD1 (5 bases). Trimming removed 3 bases at V and 4 bases at J, with 12 bases between. The CDR3 has 14 residues. The CDR3 region is CASSFHQGLYGYTF. The CDR3, as DNA: TGTGCCAGCAGTTTTCACCAGGGCCTCTATGGCTACACCTTC.

DNA for the CDR3: TGCAGCAACGGACTAGCGGGGGGTAATGAGCAGTTCTTC. Protein sequence: CSNGLAGGNEQFF. The chain links TRBV29-1 to TRBJ2-1; TRBD2 agrees at 14 bases. Germline CDR1 and CDR2: SQVTM and ANQGSEA. This CDR3 has 13 residues. With V trimmed by 8 bases and J by 7 bases, 4 bases remained unmatched.